These 9 T cell receptor beta chains were sequenced from one sample in a study of cytomegalovirus exposure and HLA in healthy donors. The PCR had 60 Vbeta and 13 Jbeta primers. The protocol was immunoSEQ multiplex PCR, while the TCRdb copy is restricted to in-frame clones and leaves out a portion. The sample includes about 150,000 clones, around 80% of them seen just once. Material for sequencing was PBMCs. All receptors derive from a boy younger than 10 in good health and CMV-seronegative.

V is TRBV6-5 and J is TRBJ1-1; D ambiguous. Germline CDR1 is MNHEY and CDR2 is SVGAGI. This CDR3 region has 14 residues. The V and J ends lost 1 base and 2 bases respectively, with 8 bases between them. The CDR3 DNA follows: TGTGCCAGCAGTTACTATCCCTCCAACACTGAAGCTTTCTTT. Its protein is CASSYYPSNTEAFF.

This rearrangement joins TRBV4-2 to TRBJ2-3; D may be TRBD1 (6 bases). Trimming stripped 3 bases from V and 4 bases from J, with 17 bases between. The CDR3 consists of 16 residues. Germline values: CDR1 LGHNA, CDR2 YNFKEQ. The DNA for the CDR3 is TGTGCCAGCAGCCAGGCCCGGGACACCGGGGCAGATACGCAGTATTTT. Translated, it gives CASSQARDTGADTQYF.

The chain recombines TRBV2 with TRBJ2-2, with 7 bases identical to TRBD1. This CDR3 region has 18 residues. Germline V gene sequence: CDR1 SNHLY, CDR2 FYNNEI. The junction had 17 bases not matched to a gene; V was cut back by 8 bases and J by 2 bases. CDR3 region: CASLYETGPNVNTGELFF. The DNA of the CDR3 is TGTGCCAGCCTCTATGAGACAGGGCCCAATGTAAACACCGGGGAGCTGTTTTTT. Drawing the rest from reference TRBV2 and TRBJ2-2, the complete variable domain is EPEVTQTPSHQVTQMGQEVILRCVPISNHLYFYWYRQILGQKVEFLVSFYNNEISEKSEIFDDQFSVERPDGSNFTLKIRSTKLEDSAMYFCASLYETGPNVNTGELFFGEGSRLTVL.

The genes are TRBV7-2 and TRBJ2-1; possibly TRBD2 for D (7 bases). CDR1 and CDR2 (germline): SGHTA, FQGNSA. The V and J ends lost 5 bases and 4 bases respectively, with 21 bases between them. The CDR3 consists of 17 residues. CDR3 nucleotide sequence: TGTGCCAGCAGCCCGGCAGAGGGGGGGCTTATTTACAATGAGCAGTTCTTC. This sequence encodes CASSPAEGGLIYNEQFF.

This chain uses TRBV6-5 with TRBJ2-1; D might be TRBD1 (5 bases). The CDR3 runs 13 residues. In germline, CDR1 is MNHEY, CDR2 SVGAGI. V shed 2 bases and J shed 9 bases, with 11 bases lying between them. The CDR3 is CASSYGSDSEQFF. CDR3 in DNA: TGTGCCAGCAGTTACGGGTCTGACAGTGAGCAGTTCTTC.

The chain employs TRBV19 and TRBJ1-5, with 7 positions matching TRBD1. The V segment lost 5 bases and the J segment 7 bases; nucleotides outside the gene matches: 8. The CDR3 length is 14 residues. CDR1 and CDR2 from the germline V gene are LNHDA and SQIVND (reference sequence). CDR3 bases: TGTGCCAGTAGTCATGGACCGGGACAGCAGCCCCAGCATTTT. As protein: CASSHGPGQQPQHF.

The chain has TRBV2 and TRBJ2-2; tentative D call: TRBD2 (5 bases). The V end lost 5 bases, the J end lost 2 bases, and 15 bases lay between the germline ends. The length of the CDR3 is 16 residues. From germline, CDR1 is SNHLY and CDR2 FYNNEI. This CDR3 reads CASSTTGGLNTGELFF. CDR3 DNA: TGTGCCAGCAGTACTACTGGCGGGCTAAACACCGGGGAGCTGTTTTTT.

The chain uses TRBV10-3 and TRBJ2-3, with D possibly being TRBD2 (7 bases). The CDR3 sequence is 17 residues long. Germline V gives CDR1 ENHRY, CDR2 SYGVKD. V dropped 2 bases and J dropped 4 bases, with 19 bases sitting between them. The CDR3 here is CAISEGRARGAADTQYF. CDR3 coding DNA: TGTGCCATCAGTGAGGGCCGAGCCCGGGGGGCAGCAGATACGCAGTATTTT.

The chain recombines TRBV4-2 with TRBJ1-1; D is possibly TRBD1 (5 bases). CDR3 length: 16 amino acids. CDR1 and CDR2 (germline): LGHNA, YNFKEQ. V was clipped by 4 bases and J by 0 bases, with 15 bases between them. The CDR3 coding sequence is TGTGCCAGCAGCCGTAACCGGGGGTCGATGAACACTGAAGCTTTCTTT. Translated: CASSRNRGSMNTEAFF.